This T cell receptor beta chain is drawn from a study of cytomegalovirus exposure and HLA in healthy donors (TCRdb year 2017). Study-level background: In an earlier analysis of under 750 of the donors, 250 to 350 Gb of sequence data and some 100 million unique TCR beta sequences from roughly 190 million T cells were reported. An early release covering roughly 640 HLA-typed donors comprised about 290 gigabases of sequencing data and tens of millions of unique TCR sequences. Of the 350 to 400 genotyped donors, approximately 83% fell in the genetic ancestry cluster associated with self-reported Caucasian donors. The study aimed to test whether signatures of past pathogen exposure could be identified by cataloging public T cell receptors. The study profiled the T cell repertoires of under 850 subjects by immunosequencing and related them to cytomegalovirus serostatus. A separate validation cohort of roughly 110 different subjects was used in addition to the roughly 640-subject first cohort. To predict cytomegalovirus infection status, the study brought together high-throughput TCR immunosequencing, statistical association of individual TCRs with disease status, and machine learning. In a later analysis, previously published TCR beta repertoires from 550 to 750 donors were re-analyzed and high-resolution HLA genotyping was added so that TCR occurrence patterns could be studied. In the later analysis, no new phenotypic data were used to find candidate immune exposures; instead, reliance was placed on TCR beta sequences and their occurrence across donors. An earlier analysis of 450 to 750 of the donors used high-throughput TCR beta sequencing to judge whether each TCR beta V gene segment behaved as functional or pseudogenic. Donor age, sex, ethnicity and CMV serostatus were collected together with the repertoire data. A later genetic analysis used genome-wide SNP genotypes for about 65% of the roughly 700 donors, treating that subset as a discovery cohort. All discovery cohort repertoires had been generated on a single sequencing platform. HLA typing covered class I and class II loci at four-digit resolution. Typing coverage differed by locus: A, B, C, DRB1 and DQB1 were typed in roughly 620-630 donors, DQA1 in about 510, DPA1 in approximately 610, and DPB1 in 472. Because of strong linkage in the cohort, five DR-DQ haplotypes were treated as single units for association and clustering. On average, over 200,000 unique TCR beta nucleotide sequences were sequenced per donor among 300 to 500 genotyped donors of the cohort, with approximately 18% of those sequences being non-productive.

V is pared back by 6 bases and J by 4 bases, with 15 bases lying between the germline termini. Reading from cysteine to phenylalanine, the CDR3 counts 14 amino acids. Here the CDR3 DNA is all that survives: 42 bases in frame from base 1. CDR1 and CDR2 are drawn from the germline V gene (reference sequence): LNHDA, SQIVND. Remarks on this clone: Its antigen remains unidentified. There are no base qualities to consult, and no much larger clone falls within one base.

Paper-wide results and their limitations: Across donors, most TCR sequences were observed very rarely, whereas some public TCRs were present in many individuals. A later analysis found that TCR association rates varied across HLA loci, with DRB1 alleles showing the most associated TCRs and HLA-C alleles the fewest. A further reported finding was that TCR beta sequences accurately predicted the HLA-A and HLA-B alleles for most subjects in the first cohort. Only TCR beta chains were sequenced in this cohort, and the absence of alpha or paired-chain data limited detectable features. HLA typing was unavailable for some donors at each locus, so association tests used only the typed subset. The presence/absence analyses assumed that sequencing depth was roughly uniform across donors, and that assumption may not be true. CMV serostatus was the only immune exposure information available for the cohort. In a later analysis, several top co-occurrence clusters were reported to appear linked to parvovirus B19, influenza, CMV and Epstein-Barr virus. In a later genetic analysis, a missense DCLRE1C variant was associated with V-gene and J-gene trimming of TCR beta chains, and the association was replicated in an independent cohort. In the study, 164 TCR beta chains were listed as associated with cytomegalovirus. Some IMGT-functional V segments, including TRBV6-2 and TRBV6-3, could not be distinguished by the 87-base-pair reads and were therefore excluded. Specific HLA alleles were associated with more than 15,000 TCR beta sequences at a false discovery rate of 0.05 in a later analysis. In a later genetic analysis, fewer N-insertions in productive TCRs were reported among donors in an Asian-associated ancestry cluster than the roughly 670-donor mean. Because counts were too low, approximately 15 rarely observed V segments, including chromosome 9 orphons, were excluded from the earlier analysis of 500 to 700 of the donors. It was suggested by the authors that the approach could potentially be generalized to other disease states and immunological phenotypes. An earlier analysis of 587 of the donors showed that most TCR beta V segments appeared in productive rearrangements either about 90% or about 30% of the time, which broadly matched IMGT annotations. In a later analysis, HLA-associated TCR beta chains were found to be more clonally expanded and to have lower generation probabilities than equally common non-associated chains. The classifier was reported to diagnose cytomegalovirus status with high specificity and sensitivity in both the original and validation cohorts. Correlated functional status among segregating V segments might reflect linkage disequilibrium, but an unknown experimental factor could not be ruled out. A group of highly shared sequence variants was considered likely to be a technical artifact of the sequencing pipeline. Three of the identified cytomegalovirus-associated TCR beta chains were confirmed in vitro to be specific for cytomegalovirus antigens. Assigning TCR associations to individual alleles was difficult when HLA alleles, especially DR and DQ, strongly co-occurred. Most CMV-associated TCR beta chains appeared to be HLA-restricted in a later analysis, and the HLA associations seemed to be driven largely by CMV exposure.

Library construction relied on the immunoSEQ multiplex PCR assay. A mixture of 60 forward primers for TCR Vbeta segments and 13 reverse primers for TCR Jbeta segments was used in the multiplex PCR. A multiplex PCR assay on genomic DNA amplified the CDR3 region of rearranged TCR beta genes. The amplified TCR beta libraries were sequenced on the Illumina HiSeq System as 87-base-pair reads. Per the source publication's procedure: A later analysis counted about 80 million unique TCR beta chains across the 650 to 700 repertoires, and around 9.9 million of these chains were shared by at least two donors. Raw reads were error-corrected and collapsed into unique sequences with a nearest-neighbor algorithm that merged closely related sequences to remove PCR and sequencing errors. CDR3 sequences were aligned to IMGT reference sequences to assign V, D and J gene segments. For a sequence to be retained, a match of at least six nucleotides to both a V gene segment and a J gene segment was required. Rearrangements were called productive when the CDR3 lacked stop codons and stayed in frame with V and J; all others were non-productive. Following IMGT convention, CDR3 was defined as the stretch from the second conserved V-encoded cysteine up to the conserved J-encoded phenylalanine. The earlier analysis of 500 to 600 of the donors excluded sequences that lacked an unambiguous match to a single V gene segment. An earlier analysis of several hundred of the donors called V segments functional above 56.7% productive rearrangements and segregating when the between-donor standard deviation exceeded 5%. A statistical classification framework was built to diagnose cytomegalovirus status from the catalog of TCR beta chain sequences. In a later analysis, V and J genes were assigned by comparing TCR nucleotide sequences against IMGT/GENE-DB human TR gene sequences. In a later analysis, CDR3 sequences and most-parsimonious VDJ recombination scenarios were assigned using the TCRdist pipeline. In a later analysis, each TCR beta chain was defined by its CDR3 amino acid sequence together with its V-gene family, and reads lacking a unique V-gene family were excluded. A later analysis removed several hundred highly shared, low-generation-probability nucleotide sequences to deal with suspected cross-contamination and a sequencing artifact. In a later analysis, a clonal expansion index was calculated for each public chain from normalized within-repertoire ranks of inferred template counts. In a later analysis, generation probabilities were computed with a VDJ recombination model fitted to out-of-frame rearrangements, and the resulting probabilities were checked against IGoR. In a later analysis, TCR-TCR, TCR-HLA and TCR-CMV co-occurrence was scored with hypergeometric tests, and a repertoire-size bias correction was applied to TCR pairs. In a later analysis, false discovery rates were estimated by permuting HLA or CMV assignments 20 times. In a later analysis, co-occurring TCRs were grouped with DBSCAN, and TCRdist sequence similarity was added when clustering was performed within HLA-allele-positive subsets. Repertoires with fewer than 30,000 or more than 120,000 public chains were left out of co-occurrence clustering, as were a handful of repertoires with anomalous nucleotide sharing. TCRdb obtained this table from immuneACCESS and retained in-frame rearrangements with V and J assigned. These tables miss some clones; where compared with another copy, unresolved V genes account for less than half of the shortfall, and the remainder is unexplained. V and J calls and clone size are given by that table; D and trimming were obtained from the DNA. In this sample the table shows some 110,000 clones, 60% to 85% of which occur a single time. 1.3% of the sample belongs to the ten largest clones.

The cohort was made up of approximately 670 healthy bone marrow donors. At the time of sampling, all cohort members were nominally healthy, though unrecorded immune exposures were likely present. The donor tested CMV seronegative, placing the donor among the 352 seronegative members of the cohort. A peripheral blood sample was collected from each donor, and TCR beta sequencing was performed on peripheral blood mononuclear cells. The Qiagen DNeasy Blood Extraction Kit was used to extract genomic DNA from the blood cell samples. The sequence was obtained from a man between 40 and 49 years old in good health and CMV-seronegative. Source material: PBMCs. The V and J genes are TRBV19 and TRBJ2-5; 6 matching bases give a weak D call of TRBD1. In nucleotides, the sequence is TGTGCCAGTAGCCCCCAGGGGTCCCCAGAGACCCAGTACTTC. This codes for CASSPQGSPETQYF.